This T cell receptor beta chain was sequenced for a study of tumour-infiltrating T cells in Burkitt lymphoma. The assay was immunoSEQ multiplex PCR, and TCRdb's table has in-frame clones only and misses some. The table shows about 17,000 clones, with more than 65% occurring only once. V lost 0 bases to trimming and J lost 7 bases, with 29 bases between them. The CDR3 totals 21 residues. Germline V lookup: CDR1 SGHRS, CDR2 YFSETQ. The genes are TRBV5-1 and TRBJ1-6; a possible D gene is TRBD1 (5 bases). The sequenced material came from tumor tissue. The sequence was collected from a human donor with diffuse large B-cell lymphoma. The CDR3 DNA follows: TGCGCCAGCAGCTTGGCCCCTTTACGAGGTTTCAGGGTAGGGTGGAATTCACCCCTCCACTTT. As protein: CASSLAPLRGFRVGWNSPLHF.